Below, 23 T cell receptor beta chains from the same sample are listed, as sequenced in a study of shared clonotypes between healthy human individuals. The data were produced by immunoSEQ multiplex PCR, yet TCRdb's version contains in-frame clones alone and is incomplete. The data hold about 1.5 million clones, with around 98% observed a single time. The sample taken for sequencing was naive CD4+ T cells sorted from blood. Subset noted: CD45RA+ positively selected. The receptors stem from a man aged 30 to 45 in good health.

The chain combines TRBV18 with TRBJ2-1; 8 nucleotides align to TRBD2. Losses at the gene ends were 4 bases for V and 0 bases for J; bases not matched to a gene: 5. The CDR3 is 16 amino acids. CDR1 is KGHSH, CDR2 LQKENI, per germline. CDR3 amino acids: CASSRLSGVSYNEQFF. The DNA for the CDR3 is TGTGCCAGCTCACGACTTAGCGGGGTCTCCTACAATGAGCAGTTCTTC.

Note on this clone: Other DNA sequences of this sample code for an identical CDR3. In nucleotides, the CDR3 is TGTGCCAGCAGCTTAGGACACCGAGACTATGGCTACACCTTC. The encoded protein is CASSLGHRDYGYTF. The rearrangement links TRBV7-8 to TRBJ1-2; no definite D call. V dropped 1 base and J dropped 3 bases, with 9 bases sitting between them. The CDR3 totals 14 residues. CDR1 and CDR2 (germline): SGHVS, FQNEAQ.

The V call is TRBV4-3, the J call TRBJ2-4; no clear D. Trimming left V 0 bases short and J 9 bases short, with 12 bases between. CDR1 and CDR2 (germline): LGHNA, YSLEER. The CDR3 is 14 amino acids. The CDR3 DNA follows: TGCGCCAGCAGCCAAGACCCCGGGTCGGGCATTCAGTACTTC. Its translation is CASSQDPGSGIQYF.

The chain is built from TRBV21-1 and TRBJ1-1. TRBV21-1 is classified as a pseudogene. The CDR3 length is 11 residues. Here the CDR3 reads CASSKTVEAFF. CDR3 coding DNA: TGTGCCAGCAGCAAAACGGTAGAGGCTTTCTTT.

The chain's CDR3 is CASSPQGAPSSGANVLTF. The CDR3 DNA sequence: TGTGCCAGCAGCCCCCAGGGGGCCCCTAGCTCTGGGGCCAACGTCCTGACTTTC. This chain joins TRBV7-9 and TRBJ2-6, with 8 bases identical to TRBD1. This CDR3 comprises 18 residues. V lost 5 bases and J lost 0; bases outside the gene matches: 9. Germline CDR1 and CDR2: SEHNR and FQNEAQ (reference sequence).

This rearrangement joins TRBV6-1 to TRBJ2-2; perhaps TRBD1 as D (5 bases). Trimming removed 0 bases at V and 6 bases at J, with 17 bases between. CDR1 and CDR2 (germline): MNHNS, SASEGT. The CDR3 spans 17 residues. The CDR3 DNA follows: TGTGCCAGCAGTGAAGCGCTTCCAGGGTGGGTTGCCGGGGAGCTGTTTTTT. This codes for CASSEALPGWVAGELFF.

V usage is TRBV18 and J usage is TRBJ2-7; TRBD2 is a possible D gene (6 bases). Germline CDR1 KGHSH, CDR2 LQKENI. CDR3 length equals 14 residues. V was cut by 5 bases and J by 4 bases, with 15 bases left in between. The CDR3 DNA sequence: TGTGCCAGCTCAGAGGGACTCTCGGGATACGAGCAGTACTTC. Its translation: CASSEGLSGYEQYF.

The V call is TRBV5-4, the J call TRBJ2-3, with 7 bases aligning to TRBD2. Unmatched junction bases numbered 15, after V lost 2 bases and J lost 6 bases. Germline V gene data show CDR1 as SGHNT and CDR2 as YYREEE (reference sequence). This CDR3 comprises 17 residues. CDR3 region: CASSLRGGLAEGDTQYF. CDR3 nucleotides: TGTGCCAGCAGCTTACGCGGGGGTCTAGCGGAAGGGGATACGCAGTATTTT.

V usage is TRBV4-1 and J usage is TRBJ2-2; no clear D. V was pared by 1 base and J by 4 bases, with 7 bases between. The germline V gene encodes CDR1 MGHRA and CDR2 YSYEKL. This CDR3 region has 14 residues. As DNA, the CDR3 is TGCGCCAGCAGCCAAGCGGTCCCCACCGGGGAGCTGTTTTTT. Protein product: CASSQAVPTGELFF.

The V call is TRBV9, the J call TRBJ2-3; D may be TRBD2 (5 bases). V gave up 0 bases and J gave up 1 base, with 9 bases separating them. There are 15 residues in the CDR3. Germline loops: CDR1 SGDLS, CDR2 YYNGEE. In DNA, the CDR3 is TGTGCCAGCAGCGTAGTGGGAGTAGGCACAGATACGCAGTATTTT. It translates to CASSVVGVGTDTQYF.

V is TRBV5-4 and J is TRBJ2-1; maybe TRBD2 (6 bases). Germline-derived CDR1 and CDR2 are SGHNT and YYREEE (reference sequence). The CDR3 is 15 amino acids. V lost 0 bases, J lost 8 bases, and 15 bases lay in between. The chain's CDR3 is CASSLAPGLRDEQFF. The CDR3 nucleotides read TGTGCCAGCAGCTTGGCACCGGGACTCCGCGATGAGCAGTTCTTC.

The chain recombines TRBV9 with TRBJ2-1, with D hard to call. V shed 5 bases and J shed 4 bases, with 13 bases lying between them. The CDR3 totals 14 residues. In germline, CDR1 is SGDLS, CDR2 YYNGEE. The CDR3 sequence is CASSTTEFYNEQFF. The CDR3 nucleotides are TGTGCCAGCAGTACCACGGAGTTTTACAATGAGCAGTTCTTC.

The CDR3 loop reads CASSPSPGTFTGELFF. The DNA for the CDR3 is TGTGCCAGCAGTCCCAGCCCGGGGACTTTCACCGGGGAGCTGTTTTTT. The rearrangement links TRBV27 to TRBJ2-2; TRBD2 is a possible D gene (6 bases). This CDR3 has 16 amino acids. The germline CDR1 and CDR2 sequences are MNHEY and SMNVEV (reference sequence). V lost 5 bases and J 4 bases, leaving 17 bases between the germline ends.

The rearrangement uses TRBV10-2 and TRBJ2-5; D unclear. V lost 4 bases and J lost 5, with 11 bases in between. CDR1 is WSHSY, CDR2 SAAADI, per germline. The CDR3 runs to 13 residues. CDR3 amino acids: CASSVVLRETQYF. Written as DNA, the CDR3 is TGCGCCAGCAGTGTAGTACTTCGGGAGACCCAGTACTTC.

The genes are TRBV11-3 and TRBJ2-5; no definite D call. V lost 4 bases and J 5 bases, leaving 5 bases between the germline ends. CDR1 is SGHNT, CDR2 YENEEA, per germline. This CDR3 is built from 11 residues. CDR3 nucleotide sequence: TGTGCCAGCAGCTCCGGGGAGACCCAGTACTTC. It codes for CASSSGETQYF. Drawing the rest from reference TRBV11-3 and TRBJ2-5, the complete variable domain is EAGVVQSPRYKIIEKKQPVAFWCNPISGHNTLYWYLQNLGQGPELLIRYENEEAVDDSQLPKDRFSAERLKGVDSTLKIQPAELGDSAVYLCASSSGETQYFGPGTRLLVL.

CDR3 in DNA: TGTGCCAGCCTCCTGGGTCAAGGGCCGGAGGGCACTGAAGCTTTCTTT. Translation: CASLLGQGPEGTEAFF. The J gene is TRBJ1-1, the V gene TRBV2; D is uncertain. The CDR3 is 16 amino acids. Trimming removed 8 bases at V and 4 bases at J, with 23 bases between. Germline V CDR1 and CDR2: SNHLY, FYNNEI.

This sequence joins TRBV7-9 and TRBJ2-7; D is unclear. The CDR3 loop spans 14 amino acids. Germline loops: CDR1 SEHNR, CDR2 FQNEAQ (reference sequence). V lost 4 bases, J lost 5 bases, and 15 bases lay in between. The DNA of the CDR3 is TGTGCCAGCAGCTATTATCCACCCGACGACGAGCAGTACTTC. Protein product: CASSYYPPDDEQYF.

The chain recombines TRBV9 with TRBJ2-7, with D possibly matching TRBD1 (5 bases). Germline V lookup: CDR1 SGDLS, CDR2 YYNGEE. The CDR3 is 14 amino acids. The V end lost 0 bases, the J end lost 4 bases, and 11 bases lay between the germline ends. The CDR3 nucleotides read TGTGCCAGCAGCGTAGGTCTCCAGGGTTACGAGCAGTACTTC. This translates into CASSVGLQGYEQYF.

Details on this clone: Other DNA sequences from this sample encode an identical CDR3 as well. The CDR3 reads CASSPRKSTDTQYF. CDR3 nucleotide sequence: TGTGCCAGCTCACCACGGAAGAGCACAGATACGCAGTATTTT. This chain joins TRBV18 and TRBJ2-3; the D is unclear. Trimming took 1 base from V and 0 from J, leaving 5 bases between them. CDR3 length equals 14 residues. Germline loops: CDR1 KGHSH, CDR2 LQKENI.

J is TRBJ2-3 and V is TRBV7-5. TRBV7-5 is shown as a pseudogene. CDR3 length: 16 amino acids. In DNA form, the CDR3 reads TGTGCCAGAAGCTTAGGGGGTCCAGTGAACCGGCATACGCAGTATTTT. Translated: CARSLGGPVNRHTQYF.

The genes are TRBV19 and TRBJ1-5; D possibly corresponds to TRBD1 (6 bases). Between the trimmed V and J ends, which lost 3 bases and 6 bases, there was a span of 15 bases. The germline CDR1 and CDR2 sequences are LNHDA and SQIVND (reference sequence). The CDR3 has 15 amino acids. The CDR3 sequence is CASSISTGSAQPQHF. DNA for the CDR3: TGTGCCAGTAGTATTAGCACAGGGTCGGCTCAGCCCCAGCATTTT. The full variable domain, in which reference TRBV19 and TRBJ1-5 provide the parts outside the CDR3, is DGGITQSPKYLFRKEGQNVTLSCEQNLNHDAMYWYRQDPGQGLRLIYYSQIVNDFQKGDIAEGYSVSREKKESFPLTVTSAQKNPTAFYLCASSISTGSAQPQHFGDGTRLSIL.

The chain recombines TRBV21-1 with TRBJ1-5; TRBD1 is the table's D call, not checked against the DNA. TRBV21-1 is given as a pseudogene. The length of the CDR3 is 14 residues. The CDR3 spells CASTTDRQNQPQHF. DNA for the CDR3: TGTGCCAGCACCACGGACAGGCAAAATCAGCCCCAGCATTTT.

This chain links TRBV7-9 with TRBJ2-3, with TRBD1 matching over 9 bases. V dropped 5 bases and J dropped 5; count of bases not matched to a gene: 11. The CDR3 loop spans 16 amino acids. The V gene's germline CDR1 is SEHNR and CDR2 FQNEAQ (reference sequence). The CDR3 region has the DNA TGTGCCAGCAGCCTAAGGGGACAGGGCCGAGGAGATACGCAGTATTTT. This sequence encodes CASSLRGQGRGDTQYF.